This TCR beta chain was captured by sequencing in a study of OX40 agonist ivuxolimab in advanced cancers. Study background: Three partial responders included one hepatocellular carcinoma patient and two cutaneous melanoma patients.

To note about this clone: Its antigen remains unknown.

Autoimmune disease history or systemic immunosuppression barred patients. V gave up 5 bases and J gave up 0 bases, with 10 bases separating them. Germline V lookup: CDR1 MNHEY, CDR2 SMNVEV (reference sequence). The CDR3 runs to 15 residues. Broader study findings: Some of the lowest clonal expansion was seen in partial responders at 0.1-3.0 mg/kg. Low normalized clonal expansion also occurred in some nonresponding patients.

Clones were sequenced by immunoSEQ multiplex PCR, and TCRdb holds only the in-frame ones, with some missing. The data contain approximately 76,000 clones, 70% to 90% of them singletons. The chain employs TRBV27 and TRBJ2-2; D is unresolved. Sequenced here: CD4+ or CD8+ T cells sorted from blood, sampled in a trial of the OX40 agonist ivuxolimab. This receptor was taken from an adult with an advanced solid tumor such as melanoma, head and neck, liver or kidney cancer. DNA for the CDR3: TGTGCCAGCAGTCCCCTGAGGTCGAACACCGGGGAGCTGTTTTTT. Encoded protein: CASSPLRSNTGELFF.